The rows below give T cell receptor beta chains drawn from one sample of a study of graft-versus-host responses after intestinal transplantation. Their cognate antigens are unknown. TCRdb's copy holds only in-frame clones and misses some; the assay was immunoSEQ multiplex PCR. In the table there are about 120,000 clones, over 85% of which are singletons. The material was unstimulated CD4+ T cells sorted from spleen or lymph node cells, obtained before intestinal transplant. These receptors originate from a human donor who received an intestinal transplant. Both conserved end residues are part of each CDR3. Each record gives: CDR3 protein, CDR3 DNA, clone size, D gene, V gene, J gene. The D gene is left open where the match is weak. Only some rows state a clone size, as once, few, many or a class for expanded clones.

CAISVSGNQPQHF	TGTGCCATCAGTGTATCAGGGAATCAGCCCCAGCATTTT	.	.	TRBV10-3	TRBJ1-5
CASSIMWDSNQPQHF	TGTGCCAGCAGCATTATGTGGGATTCCAATCAGCCCCAGCATTTT	.	.	TRBV6-5	TRBJ1-5
CASLGYEGPATNEKLFF	TGTGCCAGCCTAGGGTACGAGGGCCCTGCAACTAATGAAAAACTGTTTTTT	.	.	TRBV28	TRBJ1-4
CASSPSAGNTEAFF	TGTGCCAGCTCACCGAGCGCAGGGAACACTGAAGCTTTCTTT	.	.	TRBV18	TRBJ1-1
CASRTGYTEAFF	TGTGCCAGCAGGACAGGATACACTGAAGCTTTCTTT	.	.	TRBV2	TRBJ1-1
CASSLARPLWNLYEQYF	TGTGCCAGCAGCTTGGCTCGGCCCTTGTGGAATCTCTACGAGCAGTACTTC	.	.	TRBV5-6	TRBJ2-7
CASSQGQVRTSRGNEQFF	TGTGCCAGCAGCCAAGGGCAGGTGCGGACCTCACGGGGAAATGAGCAGTTCTTC	once	.	TRBV14	TRBJ2-1
CASRLGPHNQPQHF	TGTGCCAGCAGGCTTGGGCCTCATAATCAGCCCCAGCATTTT	.	.	TRBV28	TRBJ1-5
CASSPRPGQVAEAFF	TGTGCCAGCTCACCACGTCCTGGGCAGGTCGCTGAAGCTTTCTTT	.	.	TRBV18	TRBJ1-1
CASSLAETSGFYEQYF	TGCGCCAGCAGCTTGGCCGAGACTAGCGGTTTTTACGAGCAGTACTTC	.	TRBD2	TRBV5-1	TRBJ2-7
CATSRGGVQETQYF	TGTGCCACCAGCAGAGGGGGTGTTCAGGAGACCCAGTACTTC	once	.	TRBV15	TRBJ2-5
CAGDDRFGQYF	TGTGCCGGCGACGACAGGTTTGGGCAGTACTTC	.	.	TRBV6-1	TRBJ2-7
CASSLGDFYNEQFF	TGTGCCAGCAGCTTAGGGGACTTCTACAATGAGCAGTTCTTC	.	.	TRBV7-9	TRBJ2-1
CASSPLLLDEQFF	TGTGCCAGCTCACCGTTACTATTGGATGAGCAGTTCTTC	.	.	TRBV18	TRBJ2-1
CASSLGNSNQPQHF	TGTGCCAGCAGCTTAGGAAATAGCAATCAGCCCCAGCATTTT	.	.	TRBV7-9	TRBJ1-5
CASSLWGNHYEQYF	TGTGCCAGCAGTCTTTGGGGGAACCACTACGAGCAGTACTTC	.	.	TRBV28	TRBJ2-7